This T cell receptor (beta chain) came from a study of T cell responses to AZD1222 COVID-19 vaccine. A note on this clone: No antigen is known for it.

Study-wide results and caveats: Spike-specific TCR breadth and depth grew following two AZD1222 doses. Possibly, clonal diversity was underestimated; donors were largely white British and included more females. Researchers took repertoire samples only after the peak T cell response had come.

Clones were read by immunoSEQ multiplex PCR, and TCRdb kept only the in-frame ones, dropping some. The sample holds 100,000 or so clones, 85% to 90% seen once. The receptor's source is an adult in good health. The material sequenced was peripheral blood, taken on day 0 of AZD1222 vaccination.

CDR3 coding DNA: TGTGCCAGCAGCAATTTCGGGACAAACTTCTCCTACGAGCAGTACTTC. Protein: CASSNFGTNFSYEQYF. The gene calls are TRBV21-1 and TRBJ2-7; the table's D call, TRBD1, has no DNA check behind it. TRBV21-1 constitutes a pseudogene. The CDR3 sequence is 16 residues long.